This TCR beta chain comes out of a study of blood T cell repertoires in COVID-19. The wider study: COVID-19 samples, acute and convalescent, were from the United States, Italy and Spain.

The CDR3 covers 14 residues. V was trimmed by 1 base and J by 6 bases, leaving 12 bases between them. Looked up from germline, CDR1 is KGHDR and CDR2 is SFDVKD. As handled by the study authors: Researchers report that nucleated cell counts were estimated from reference gene primer amplification. Repertoires were generated with immunoSEQ multiplex PCR, while TCRdb's copy carries only in-frame clones and drops some. The V and J calls and clone size come from that table; D and trimming were worked out from the DNA. This sample has 300,000 to 350,000 clones, with over 75% found just once. This sequence originates from a man aged 25 to 40 who had recovered from COVID-19. Sample: PBMCs or T cells enriched from blood (not recorded which). J is TRBJ2-7 and V is TRBV24-1, with a possible D match to TRBD1 (8 bases). The CDR3: CATSDFTGGGEQYF. The CDR3 DNA is TGTGCCACCAGTGATTTTACAGGGGGGGGCGAGCAGTACTTC.